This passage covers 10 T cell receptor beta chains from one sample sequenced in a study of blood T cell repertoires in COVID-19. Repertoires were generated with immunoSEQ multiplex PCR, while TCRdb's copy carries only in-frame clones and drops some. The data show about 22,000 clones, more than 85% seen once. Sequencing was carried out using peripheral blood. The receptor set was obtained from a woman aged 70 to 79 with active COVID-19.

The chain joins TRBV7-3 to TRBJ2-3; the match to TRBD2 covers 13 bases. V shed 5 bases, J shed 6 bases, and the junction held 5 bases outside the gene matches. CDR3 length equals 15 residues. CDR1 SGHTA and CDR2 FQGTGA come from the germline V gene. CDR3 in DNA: TGTGCCAGCAGCCGGACTAGCGGGAGTATGGATACGCAGTATTTT. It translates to CASSRTSGSMDTQYF.

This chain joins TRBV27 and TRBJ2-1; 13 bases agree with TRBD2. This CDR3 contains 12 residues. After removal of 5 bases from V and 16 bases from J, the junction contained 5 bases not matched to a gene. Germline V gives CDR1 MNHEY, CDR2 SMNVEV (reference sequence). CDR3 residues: CASSPGTSGAFF. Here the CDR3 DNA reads TGTGCCAGCAGTCCTGGGACTAGCGGGGCTTTCTTC.

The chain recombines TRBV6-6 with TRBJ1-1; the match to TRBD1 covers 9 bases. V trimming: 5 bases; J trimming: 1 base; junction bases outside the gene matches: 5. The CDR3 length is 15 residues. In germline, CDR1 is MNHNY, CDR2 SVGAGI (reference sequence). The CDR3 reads CASSNPGQGNTEAFF. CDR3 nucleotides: TGTGCCAGCAGTAACCCGGGACAGGGGAACACTGAAGCTTTCTTT.

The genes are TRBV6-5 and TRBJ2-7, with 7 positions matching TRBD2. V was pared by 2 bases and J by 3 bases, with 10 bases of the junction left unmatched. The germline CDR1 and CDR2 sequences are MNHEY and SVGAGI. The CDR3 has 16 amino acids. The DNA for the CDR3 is TGTGCCAGCAGTTACGGCTGGTGGGAGGGCCGCTACGAGCAGTACTTC. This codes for CASSYGWWEGRYEQYF.

The CDR3 here is CASSPAGVQETQYF. The CDR3 DNA is TGTGCCAGCTCACCGGCGGGAGTTCAAGAGACCCAGTACTTC. The chain uses TRBV18 and TRBJ2-5; 7 nucleotides line up with TRBD2. Per germline, CDR1 KGHSH and CDR2 LQKENI. The CDR3 extends over 14 amino acids. The V and J ends lost 3 bases and 2 bases, in that order; junction bases with no gene match: 3.

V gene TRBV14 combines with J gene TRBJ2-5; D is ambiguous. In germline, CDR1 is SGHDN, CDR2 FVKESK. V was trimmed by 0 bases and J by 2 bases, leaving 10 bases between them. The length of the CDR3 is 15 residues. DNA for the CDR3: TGTGCCAGCAGCCAAGATTGGGCCAGGCAAGAGACCCAGTACTTC. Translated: CASSQDWARQETQYF.

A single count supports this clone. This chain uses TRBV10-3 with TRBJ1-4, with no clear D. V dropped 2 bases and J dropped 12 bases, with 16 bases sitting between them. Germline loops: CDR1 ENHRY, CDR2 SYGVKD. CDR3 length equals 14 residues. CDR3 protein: CAISEEVGARELFF. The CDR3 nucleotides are TGTGCCATCAGTGAGGAGGTGGGCGCGAGGGAACTGTTTTTT.

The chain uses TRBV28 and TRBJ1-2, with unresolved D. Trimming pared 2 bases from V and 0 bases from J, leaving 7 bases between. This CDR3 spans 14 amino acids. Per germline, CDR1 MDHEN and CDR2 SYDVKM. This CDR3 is CASSLQNANYGYTF. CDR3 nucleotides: TGTGCCAGCAGTTTACAGAACGCTAACTATGGCTACACCTTC.

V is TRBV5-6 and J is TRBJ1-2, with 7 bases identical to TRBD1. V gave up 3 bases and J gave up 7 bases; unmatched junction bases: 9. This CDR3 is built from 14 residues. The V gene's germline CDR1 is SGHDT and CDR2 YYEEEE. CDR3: CASSYSDRDGGYTF. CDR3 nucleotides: TGTGCCAGCAGCTACTCTGACAGGGACGGTGGCTACACCTTC.

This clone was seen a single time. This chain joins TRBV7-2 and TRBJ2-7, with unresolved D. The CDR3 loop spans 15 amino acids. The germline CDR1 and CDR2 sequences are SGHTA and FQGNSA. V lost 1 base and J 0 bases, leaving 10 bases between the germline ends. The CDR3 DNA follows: TGTGCCAGCAGCTTAGGGCAGGCCTTCTCCTACGAGCAGTACTTC. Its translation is CASSLGQAFSYEQYF. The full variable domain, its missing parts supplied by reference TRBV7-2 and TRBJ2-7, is GAGVSQSPSNKVTEKGKDVELRCDPISGHTALYWYRQSLGQGLEFLIYFQGNSAPDKSGLPSDRFSAERTGGSVSTLTIQRTQQEDSAVYLCASSLGQAFSYEQYFGPGTRLTVT.